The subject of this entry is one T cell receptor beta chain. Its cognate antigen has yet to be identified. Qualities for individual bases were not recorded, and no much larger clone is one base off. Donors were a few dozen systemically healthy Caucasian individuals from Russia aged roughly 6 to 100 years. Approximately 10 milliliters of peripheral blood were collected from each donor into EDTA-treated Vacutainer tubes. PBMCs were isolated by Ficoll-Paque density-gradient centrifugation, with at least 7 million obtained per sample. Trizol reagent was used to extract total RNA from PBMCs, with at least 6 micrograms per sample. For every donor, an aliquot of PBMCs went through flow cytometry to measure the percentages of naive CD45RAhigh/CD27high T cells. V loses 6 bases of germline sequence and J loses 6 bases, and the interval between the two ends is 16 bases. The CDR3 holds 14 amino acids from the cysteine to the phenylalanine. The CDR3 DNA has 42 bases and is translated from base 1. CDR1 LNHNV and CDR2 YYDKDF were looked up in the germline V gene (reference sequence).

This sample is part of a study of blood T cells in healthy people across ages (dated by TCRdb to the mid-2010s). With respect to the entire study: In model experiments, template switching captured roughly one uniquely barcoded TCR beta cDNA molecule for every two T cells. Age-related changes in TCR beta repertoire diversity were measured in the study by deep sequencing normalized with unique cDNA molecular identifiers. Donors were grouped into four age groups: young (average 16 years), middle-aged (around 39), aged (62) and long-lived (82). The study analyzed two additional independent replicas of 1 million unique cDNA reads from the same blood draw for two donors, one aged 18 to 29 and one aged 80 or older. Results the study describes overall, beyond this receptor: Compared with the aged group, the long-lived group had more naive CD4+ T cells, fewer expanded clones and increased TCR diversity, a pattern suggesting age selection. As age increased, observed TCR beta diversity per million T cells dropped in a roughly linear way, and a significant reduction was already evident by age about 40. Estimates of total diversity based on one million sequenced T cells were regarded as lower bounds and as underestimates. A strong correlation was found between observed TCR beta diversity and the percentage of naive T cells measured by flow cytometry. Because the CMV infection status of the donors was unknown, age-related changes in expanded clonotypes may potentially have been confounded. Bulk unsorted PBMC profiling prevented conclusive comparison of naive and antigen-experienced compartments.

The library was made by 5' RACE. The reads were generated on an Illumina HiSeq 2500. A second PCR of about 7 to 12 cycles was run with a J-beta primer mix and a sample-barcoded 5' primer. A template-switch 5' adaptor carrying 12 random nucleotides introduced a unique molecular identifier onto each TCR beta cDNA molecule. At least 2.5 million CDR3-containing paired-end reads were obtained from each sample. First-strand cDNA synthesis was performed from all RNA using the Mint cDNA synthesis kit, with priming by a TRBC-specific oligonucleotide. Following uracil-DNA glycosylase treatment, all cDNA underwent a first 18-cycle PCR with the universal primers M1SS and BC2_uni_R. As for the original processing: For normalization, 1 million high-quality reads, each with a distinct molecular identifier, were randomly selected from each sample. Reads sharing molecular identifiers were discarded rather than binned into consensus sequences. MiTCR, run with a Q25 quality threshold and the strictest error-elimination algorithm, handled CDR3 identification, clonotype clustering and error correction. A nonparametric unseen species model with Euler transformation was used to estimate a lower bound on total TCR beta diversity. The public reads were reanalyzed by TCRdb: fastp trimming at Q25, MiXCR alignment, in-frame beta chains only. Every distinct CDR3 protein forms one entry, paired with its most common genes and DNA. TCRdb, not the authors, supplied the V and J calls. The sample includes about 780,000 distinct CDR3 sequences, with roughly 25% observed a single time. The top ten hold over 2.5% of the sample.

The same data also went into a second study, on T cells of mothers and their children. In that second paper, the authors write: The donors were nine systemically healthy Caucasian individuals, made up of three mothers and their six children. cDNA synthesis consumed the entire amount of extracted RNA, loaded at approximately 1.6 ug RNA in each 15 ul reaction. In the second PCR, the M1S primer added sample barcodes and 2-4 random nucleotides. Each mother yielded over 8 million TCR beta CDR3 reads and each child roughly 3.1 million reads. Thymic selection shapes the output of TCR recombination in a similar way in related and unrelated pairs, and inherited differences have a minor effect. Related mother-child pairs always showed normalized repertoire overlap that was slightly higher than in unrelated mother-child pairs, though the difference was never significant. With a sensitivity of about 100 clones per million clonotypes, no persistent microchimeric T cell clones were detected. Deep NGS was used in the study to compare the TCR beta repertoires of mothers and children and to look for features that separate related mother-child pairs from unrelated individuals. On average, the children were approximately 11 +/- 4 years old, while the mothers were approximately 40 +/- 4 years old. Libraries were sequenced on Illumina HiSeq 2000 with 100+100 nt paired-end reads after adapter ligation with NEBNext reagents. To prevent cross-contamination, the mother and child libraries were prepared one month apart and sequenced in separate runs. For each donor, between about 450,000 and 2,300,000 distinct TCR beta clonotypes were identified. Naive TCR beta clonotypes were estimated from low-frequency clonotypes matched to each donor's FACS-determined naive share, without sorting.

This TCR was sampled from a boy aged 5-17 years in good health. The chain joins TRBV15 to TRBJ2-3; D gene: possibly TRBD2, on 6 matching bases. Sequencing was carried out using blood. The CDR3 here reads CATRGTWTGDTQYF. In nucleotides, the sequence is TGTGCCACCAGGGGGACTTGGACGGGGGATACGCAGTATTTT.